The 8 T cell receptor beta chains in this list originate from one sample, sequenced in a study of blood T cell repertoires in COVID-19. Here immunoSEQ multiplex PCR was the method, and the copy in TCRdb shows in-frame clones only, minus some. The sample has about 59,000 clones, roughly 87% seen once. Material: peripheral blood. All receptors derive from a man at least 80 years old in a cohort sampled during active COVID-19.

This rearrangement joins TRBV19 to TRBJ1-5, with 9 bases lining up with TRBD1. CDR3 length: 16 residues. Germline loops: CDR1 LNHDA, CDR2 SQIVND (reference sequence). After removal of 1 base from V and 7 bases from J, the junction contained 8 bases not matched to a gene. CDR3 sequence (DNA): TGTGCCAGTAGTATAGTAACAGGGGGCGCGGGGCAGCCCCAGCATTTT. It specifies CASSIVTGGAGQPQHF.

The V gene is TRBV6-1, the J gene TRBJ1-3; D may be TRBD1 (5 bases). The CDR3 is 16 amino acids. From germline, CDR1 is MNHNS and CDR2 SASEGT. Trimming took 3 bases from V and 4 from J, leaving 16 bases between them. DNA for the CDR3: TGTGCCAGCAGTGACAGGGCAGCAAGCTCCGGAAACACCATATATTTT. Protein: CASSDRAASSGNTIYF.

The chain is built from TRBV6-2 or TRBV6-3 and TRBJ1-2; D uncertain. From germline, CDR1 is MNHEY and CDR2 SVGEGT. The CDR3 has 15 residues. V lost 2 bases and J lost 7, with 17 bases in between. The CDR3 sequence is CASSYDWTSGSGYTF. DNA of the CDR3: TGTGCCAGCAGTTACGACTGGACCTCGGGGTCTGGCTACACCTTC.

This chain connects TRBV29-1 to TRBJ2-5; 9 positions match TRBD1. The junction had 11 bases not matched to a gene; V was cut back by 5 bases and J by 4 bases. This CDR3 comprises 15 residues. CDR1 and CDR2 from the germline V gene are SQVTM and ANQGSEA. DNA for the CDR3: TGCAGCGTTCATTTACAGGGGGCAACGGGAGAGACCCAGTACTTC. It yields the protein CSVHLQGATGETQYF. The full variable domain, its missing parts supplied by reference TRBV29-1 and TRBJ2-5, is SAVISQKPSRDICQRGTSLTIQCQVDSQVTMMFWYRQQPGQSLTLIATANQGSEATYESGFVIDKFPISRPNLTFSTLTVSNMSPEDSSIYLCSVHLQGATGETQYFGPGTRLLVL.

This clone was detected only once. V and J are TRBV9 and TRBJ2-5; a possible D gene is TRBD1 (5 bases). This CDR3 spans 14 amino acids. Germline V lookup: CDR1 SGDLS, CDR2 YYNGEE. Deletions cut 4 bases from V and 2 bases from J, with 12 bases between. The CDR3 region is CASSSDILQETQYF. The CDR3 DNA reads as TGTGCCAGCAGCTCGGACATTTTACAAGAGACCCAGTACTTC.

V gene TRBV7-9 combines with J gene TRBJ1-6; D call uncertain. V was shortened by 1 base and J by 5 bases, with 6 bases between the two germline ends. The CDR3 extends over 14 amino acids. Germline V CDR1 and CDR2: SEHNR, FQNEAQ (reference sequence). CDR3 amino acids: CASSLGGHNSPLHF. CDR3 sequence (DNA): TGTGCCAGCAGCTTAGGCGGCCATAATTCACCCCTCCACTTT.

The rearrangement links TRBV20-1 to TRBJ2-1, with D hard to call. In germline, CDR1 is DFQATT, CDR2 SNEGSKA (reference sequence). The CDR3 totals 11 residues. Trimming took 3 bases from V and 4 from J, leaving 4 bases between them. CDR3 sequence (DNA): TGCAGTGCTAGCGAGTACAATGAGCAGTTCTTC. It encodes CSASEYNEQFF.

The V and J genes are TRBV6-5 and TRBJ2-7, with 11 bases lining up with TRBD2. The trim removed 4 bases at V and 7 bases at J, leaving 9 bases unmatched. Germline lookup yields CDR1 MNHEY and CDR2 SVGAGI. This CDR3 region has 15 residues. The CDR3 coding sequence is TGTGCCAGCAGTTCCACTAGCGGGAGACTTTCTGAGCAGTACTTC. Residues: CASSSTSGRLSEQYF.